The source of this T cell receptor (beta chain) is a study of T cells in Graves' hyperthyroidism and ophthalmopathy. Study-wide results and limits: Model predictions of ophthalmopathy came a median approximately 6.2 months before onset. Blood shared most expanded thyroid clonotypes above 0.001.

Researchers took RNA transcripts and amplified the TCR beta CDR3 regions from them. The primer set for the first-round RT-PCR of the TCR CDR3 was HTBI. TCRdb redid the calling of the multiplex PCR reads with MiXCR, one entry per CDR3 protein. The data show a few hundred thousand distinct CDR3 sequences, approximately 13% seen once. With regard to this clonotype: Antigen unknown.

Germline assignment: CDR1 SGHDN and CDR2 FVKESK. This CDR3 is built from 14 residues. Trimming pared 4 bases from V and 1 base from J, leaving 10 bases between. The sequence was collected from a woman in her forties with Graves' ophthalmopathy. The chain recombines TRBV14 with TRBJ1-1; D is ambiguous. Sequencing was performed on blood. The CDR3: CASSLRAPNTEAFF. The CDR3 DNA follows: TGTGCCAGCAGCCTCCGGGCTCCGAACACTGAAGCTTTCTTT.